The 10 T cell receptor beta chains reported below all come from one sample, sequenced in a study of post-analysis software for immune sequencing data. Study outcomes and limitations: TRBV5-6, TRBV5-1 and TRBV20-1 were among five TRBV segments more frequent in patients than controls.

TCR beta libraries were prepared from cDNA with unique molecular identifiers. TCRdb called the PCR reads again in MiXCR, with one record for every CDR3 protein. The sample shows 400,000 to 500,000 distinct CDR3 sequences, 30% to 40% of them seen only once. No antigen has been assigned to these receptors. What was sequenced was blood. These receptors all come from a girl aged 2-10 years with multiple sclerosis.

The chain couples TRBV4-3 to TRBJ1-1; D call uncertain. CDR3 length: 15 amino acids. The germline V gene encodes CDR1 LGHNA and CDR2 YSLEER. Trimming cost V 1 base and J 1 base, with 10 bases left between them. The CDR3 DNA follows: TGCGCCAGCAGCCAAGGGTGGGCACAGAACACTGAAGCTTTCTTT. Translated: CASSQGWAQNTEAFF.

The genes are TRBV12-3 or TRBV12-4 and TRBJ1-4; D is undetermined. Trimming cost V 5 bases and J 8 bases, with 9 bases left between them. This CDR3 has 12 amino acids. Written as DNA, the CDR3 is TGTGCCAGCAGTAAACGAGGGGAAAAACTGTTTTTT. This translates into CASSKRGEKLFF.

This chain links TRBV7-6 with TRBJ2-5, with D possibly TRBD1 on 6 matching bases. Germline lookup yields CDR1 SGHVS and CDR2 FNYEAQ. V lost 1 base, J lost 5 bases, and 14 bases lay in between. CDR3 length: 15 amino acids. CDR3 DNA: TGTGCCAGCAGCTTAGTCCAGGGGTTGATCGAGACCCAGTACTTC. Its protein product is CASSLVQGLIETQYF.

The sample holds a few counts of this clonotype. The CDR3 region is CASSLESGHMNTEAFF. CDR3 in DNA: TGTGCCAGCAGTTTGGAGTCAGGTCACATGAACACTGAAGCTTTCTTT. V usage is TRBV12-3 or TRBV12-4 and J usage is TRBJ1-1; D is undetermined. The V end lost 3 bases, the J end lost 0 bases, and 14 bases lay between the germline ends. The CDR3 is 16 residues long.

This sequence joins TRBV12-3 or TRBV12-4 and TRBJ2-7, with TRBD1 as a possible D gene (5 bases). The ends were cut back, 6 bases at V and 1 base at J, with 10 bases in the middle. The CDR3 covers 13 residues. The CDR3 is CASRRTTSYEQYF. Here the CDR3 DNA reads TGTGCCAGCAGGAGGACAACATCCTACGAGCAGTACTTC.

Only a few counts were recorded for this clonotype. V and J are TRBV20-1 and TRBJ2-6; D perhaps matches TRBD2 (5 bases). V was pared by 3 bases and J by 0 bases, with 15 bases between. CDR3 length: 17 amino acids. The germline V gene has CDR1 DFQATT and CDR2 SNEGSKA (reference sequence). The DNA of the CDR3 is TGCAGTGCTAGTCGGGGTCGAGTCCACTCTGGGGCCAACGTCCTGACTTTC. This codes for CSASRGRVHSGANVLTF.

The chain recombines TRBV28 with TRBJ2-4, with 12 bases lining up with TRBD1. The DNA end lines up better with TRBJ2-7; the J call may be wrong. The CDR3 sequence is 15 residues long. Germline loops: CDR1 MDHEN, CDR2 SYDVKM. The CDR3 nucleotides read TGTGCCAGCAGTCCGACCGGGACAGGGGGCGACGAGCAGTACTTC. This gives the protein CASSPTGTGGDEQYF.

This clonotype came up a few times. The chain combines TRBV12-3 or TRBV12-4 with TRBJ2-1; tentatively, D is TRBD1 (6 bases). The CDR3 contains 19 residues. V was trimmed by 1 base and J by 0 bases, leaving 19 bases between them. The CDR3 DNA reads TGTGCCAGCAGTTTAGGTACAGGGCCGGCGGTGAGCTCCTACAATGAGCAGTTCTTC. Amino acids: CASSLGTGPAVSSYNEQFF.

The CDR3, as DNA: TGTGCTAGTGGTTTGGTACGGGGGGTTGCAGGTCCCAATGAGCAGTTCTTC. Amino acid sequence: CASGLVRGVAGPNEQFF. V is TRBV12-5 and J is TRBJ2-1; TRBD2 aligns across 7 bases. CDR3 size: 17 residues. The germline V gene encodes CDR1 LGHNT and CDR2 FRNRAP. The V and J ends lost 0 bases and 6 bases, in that order; junction bases with no gene match: 11.

CDR3: CASSQTRGPDPNEQFF. DNA for the CDR3: TGTGCCAGCAGCCAGACCCGTGGACCGGACCCGAATGAGCAGTTCTTC. The chain carries TRBV11-1 and TRBJ2-1, with no clear D. The germline gives CDR1 SGHAT, CDR2 FQDESV (reference sequence). This CDR3 comprises 16 residues. Trimming pared 5 bases from V and 7 bases from J, leaving 21 bases between.